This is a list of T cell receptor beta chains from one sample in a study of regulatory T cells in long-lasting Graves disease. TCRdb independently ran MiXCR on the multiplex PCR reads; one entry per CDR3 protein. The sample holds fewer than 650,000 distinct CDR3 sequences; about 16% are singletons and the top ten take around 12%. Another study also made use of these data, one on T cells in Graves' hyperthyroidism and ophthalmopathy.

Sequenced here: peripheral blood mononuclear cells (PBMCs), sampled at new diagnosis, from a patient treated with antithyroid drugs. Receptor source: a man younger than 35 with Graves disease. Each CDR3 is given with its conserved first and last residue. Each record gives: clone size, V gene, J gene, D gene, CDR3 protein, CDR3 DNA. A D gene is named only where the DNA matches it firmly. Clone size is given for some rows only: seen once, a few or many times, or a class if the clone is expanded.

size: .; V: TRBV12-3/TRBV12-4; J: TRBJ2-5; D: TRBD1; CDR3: CASSLQGASTQYF; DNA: TGTGCCAGCAGTTTACAGGGGGCGTCGACCCAGTACTTC
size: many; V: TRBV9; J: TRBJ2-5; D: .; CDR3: CASSVQEEETQYF; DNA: TGTGCCAGCAGCGTACAAGAGGAGGAGACCCAGTACTTC
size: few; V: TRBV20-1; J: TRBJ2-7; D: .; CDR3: CSASHPGPLEQYF; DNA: TGCAGTGCTAGTCACCCAGGGCCACTCGAGCAGTACTTC
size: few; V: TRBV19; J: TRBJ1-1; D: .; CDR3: CASSRSSVAEAFF; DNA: TGTGCCAGTAGTCGGTCCTCCGTTGCTGAAGCTTTCTTT
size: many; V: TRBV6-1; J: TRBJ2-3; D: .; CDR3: CASSELSLPTDTQYF; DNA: TGTGCCAGCAGTGAATTGAGCCTTCCTACAGATACGCAGTATTTT
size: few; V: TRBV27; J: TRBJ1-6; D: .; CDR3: CASTIGDVNSPLHF; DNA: TGTGCCAGCACCATCGGGGATGTTAATTCACCCCTCCACTTT
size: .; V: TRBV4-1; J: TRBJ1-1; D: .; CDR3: CASSQDPDYEAFF; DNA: TGCGCCAGCAGCCAAGATCCGGACTACGAAGCTTTCTTT
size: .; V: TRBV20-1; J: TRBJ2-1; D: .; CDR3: CSAKAVSSYNEQFF; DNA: TGCAGTGCTAAGGCGGTCAGCTCCTACAATGAGCAGTTCTTC
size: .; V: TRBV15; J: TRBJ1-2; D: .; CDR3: CATSTDRPNYGYTF; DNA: TGTGCCACCAGCACGGATCGACCTAACTATGGCTACACCTTC
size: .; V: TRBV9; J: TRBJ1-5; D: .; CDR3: CASSVDAGNQPQHF; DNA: TGTGCCAGCAGCGTAGATGCGGGGAATCAGCCCCAGCATTTT
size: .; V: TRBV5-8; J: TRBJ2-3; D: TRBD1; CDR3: CASSLGREGTGLYTQYF; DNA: TGTGCCAGCAGCTTGGGCAGAGAGGGGACAGGGCTTTATACGCAGTATTTT
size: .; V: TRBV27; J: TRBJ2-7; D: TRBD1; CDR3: CASSLGGVWNEQYF; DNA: TGTGCCAGCAGTCTAGGGGGCGTGTGGAACGAGCAGTACTTC
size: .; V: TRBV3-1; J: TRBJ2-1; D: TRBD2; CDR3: CASSPGTRGQFF; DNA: TGTGCCAGCAGCCCCGGGACTAGAGGGCAGTTCTTC
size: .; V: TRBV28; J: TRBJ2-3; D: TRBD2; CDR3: CASSSGLAARDTQYF; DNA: TGTGCCAGCAGTTCGGGACTAGCGGCCCGAGATACGCAGTATTTT
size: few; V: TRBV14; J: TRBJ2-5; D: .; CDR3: CASSVGPRIGTQYF; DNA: TGTGCCAGCAGCGTGGGGCCGCGGATCGGGACCCAGTACTTC
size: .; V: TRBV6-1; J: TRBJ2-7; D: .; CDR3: CASRRALAYEQYF; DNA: TGTGCCAGCAGACGGGCGTTAGCCTACGAGCAGTACTTC
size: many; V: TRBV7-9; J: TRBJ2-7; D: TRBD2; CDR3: CASSTGTSDHEQYF; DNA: TGTGCCAGCAGCACCGGGACTAGCGATCACGAGCAGTACTTC
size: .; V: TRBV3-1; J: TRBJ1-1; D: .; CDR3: CASSRTDLNTEAFF; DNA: TGTGCCAGCAGCCGGACTGACCTGAACACTGAAGCTTTCTTT
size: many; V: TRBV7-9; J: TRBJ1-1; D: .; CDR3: CASSLRDPTEAFF; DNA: TGTGCCAGCAGCTTACGGGACCCCACTGAAGCTTTCTTT
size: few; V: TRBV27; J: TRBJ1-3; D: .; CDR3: CASSLFAFSGNTIYF; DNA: TGTGCCAGCAGTTTGTTCGCGTTCTCTGGAAACACCATATATTTT
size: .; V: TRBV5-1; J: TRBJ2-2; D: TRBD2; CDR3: CASSLSPSGHTGELFF; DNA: TGCGCCAGCAGCTTGTCGCCTAGCGGCCACACCGGGGAGCTGTTTTTT
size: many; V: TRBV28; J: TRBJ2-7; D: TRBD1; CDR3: CASSLSTGFYEQYF; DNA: TGTGCCAGCAGTTTGTCGACAGGGTTTTACGAGCAGTACTTC
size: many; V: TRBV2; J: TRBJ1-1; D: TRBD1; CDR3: CASTEDRGTEAFF; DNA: TGTGCCAGCACCGAGGACAGGGGGACGGAGGCTTTCTTT
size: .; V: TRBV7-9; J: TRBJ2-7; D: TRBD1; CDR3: CASSPRGSPYEQYF; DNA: TGTGCCAGCAGCCCCAGGGGGTCACCCTACGAGCAGTACTTC
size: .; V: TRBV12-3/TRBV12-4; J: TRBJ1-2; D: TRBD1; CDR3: CASSFGQGSYGYTF; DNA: TGTGCCAGCAGTTTTGGACAGGGGAGCTATGGCTACACCTTC
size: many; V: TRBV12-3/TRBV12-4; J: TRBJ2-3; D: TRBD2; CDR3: CASSFLVVPGLAPDTQYF; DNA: TGTGCCAGCAGTTTCCTAGTCGTACCGGGACTAGCCCCAGATACGCAGTATTTT
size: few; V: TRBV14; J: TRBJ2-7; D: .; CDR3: CASSPGTQQYF; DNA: TGTGCCAGCAGCCCTGGGACGCAGCAGTACTTC
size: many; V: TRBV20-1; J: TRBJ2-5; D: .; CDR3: CSARRGIGETQYF; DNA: TGCAGTGCTAGAAGGGGGATAGGGGAGACCCAGTACTTC
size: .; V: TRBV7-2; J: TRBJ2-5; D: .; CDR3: CASSPSPDGETQYF; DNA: TGTGCCAGCAGCCCGAGCCCGGACGGAGAGACCCAGTACTTC
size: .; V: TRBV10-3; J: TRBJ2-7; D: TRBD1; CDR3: CAISESRGQGVSYEQYF; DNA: TGTGCCATCAGTGAGTCGAGGGGACAGGGGGTTTCCTACGAGCAGTACTTC
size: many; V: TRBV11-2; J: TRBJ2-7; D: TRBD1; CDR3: CASSLGAGGYGEQYF; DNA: TGTGCCAGCAGCTTAGGGGCAGGGGGCTATGGCGAGCAGTACTTC
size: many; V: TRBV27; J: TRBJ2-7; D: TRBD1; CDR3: CASSLTGAAYEQYF; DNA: TGTGCCAGCAGTTTGACAGGGGCGGCCTACGAGCAGTACTTC
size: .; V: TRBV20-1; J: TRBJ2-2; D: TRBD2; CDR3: CSARPSGREGELFF; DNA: TGCAGTGCTAGACCTAGCGGGAGAGAAGGGGAGCTGTTTTTT
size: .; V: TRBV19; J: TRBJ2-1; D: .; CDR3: CASSIKARGRGHNEQFF; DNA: TGTGCCAGTAGTATTAAGGCCCGAGGGCGGGGCCACAATGAGCAGTTCTTC
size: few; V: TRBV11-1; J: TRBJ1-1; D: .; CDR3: CASSPPQPGVQGIEAFF; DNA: TGTGCCAGCAGCCCACCACAACCTGGGGTACAGGGTATTGAAGCTTTCTTT
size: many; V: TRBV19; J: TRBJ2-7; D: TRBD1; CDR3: CASSIGQGSYEQYF; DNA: TGTGCCAGCAGTATCGGACAGGGCTCCTACGAGCAGTACTTC
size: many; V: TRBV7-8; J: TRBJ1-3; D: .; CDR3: CASSLVGTVGNTIYF; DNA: TGTGCCAGCAGCTTAGTCGGAACAGTAGGAAACACCATATATTTT
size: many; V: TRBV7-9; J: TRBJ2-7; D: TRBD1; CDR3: CASSHVQGISFYEQYF; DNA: TGTGCCAGCAGCCACGTACAGGGGATATCCTTCTACGAGCAGTACTTC
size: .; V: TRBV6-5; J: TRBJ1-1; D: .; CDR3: CASSYARGGTEAFF; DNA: TGTGCCAGCAGTTACGCTCGGGGGGGGACTGAAGCTTTCTTT
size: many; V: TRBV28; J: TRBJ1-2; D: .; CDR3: CASSPPSGHISGYTF; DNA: TGTGCCAGCAGTCCCCCATCGGGACACATTTCTGGCTACACCTTC
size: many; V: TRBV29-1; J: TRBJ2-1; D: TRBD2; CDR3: CSAGPAGGHNEQFF; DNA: TGCAGCGCCGGCCCAGCGGGGGGGCACAATGAGCAGTTCTTC
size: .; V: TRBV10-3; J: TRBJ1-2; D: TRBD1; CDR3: CAISERQGLGYTF; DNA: TGTGCCATCAGTGAGCGACAGGGGCTGGGCTACACCTTC
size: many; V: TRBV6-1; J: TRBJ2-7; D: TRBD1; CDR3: CASRQGLFGEQYF; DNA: TGTGCCAGCAGACAGGGGCTTTTCGGCGAGCAGTACTTC
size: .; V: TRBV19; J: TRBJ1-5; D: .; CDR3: CASTPAGFDQPQHF; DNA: TGTGCCAGTACCCCGGCAGGGTTTGATCAGCCCCAGCATTTT
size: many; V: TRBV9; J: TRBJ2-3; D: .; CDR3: CASSVAVTDTQYF; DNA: TGTGCCAGCAGCGTAGCGGTCACAGATACGCAGTATTTT
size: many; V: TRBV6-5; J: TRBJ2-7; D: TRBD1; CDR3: CASSYSAPGQGMGEQYF; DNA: TGTGCCAGCAGTTACTCGGCCCCTGGACAGGGAATGGGCGAGCAGTACTTC
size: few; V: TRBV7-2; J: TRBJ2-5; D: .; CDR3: CASSFNQGDGTQYF; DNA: TGTGCCAGCAGCTTTAATCAAGGAGATGGGACCCAGTACTTC
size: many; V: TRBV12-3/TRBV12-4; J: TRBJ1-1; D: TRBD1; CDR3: CASSQKGTGLMPPTMNTEAFF; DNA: TGTGCCAGCAGCCAAAAGGGGACAGGTCTTATGCCCCCGACCATGAACACTGAAGCTTTCTTT
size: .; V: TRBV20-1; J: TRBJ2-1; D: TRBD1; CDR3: CSARDRGSSGTAYNEQFF; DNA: TGCAGTGCTAGAGATCGTGGTTCCTCCGGGACAGCCTACAATGAGCAGTTCTTC
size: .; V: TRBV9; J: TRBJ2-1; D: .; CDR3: CASSEYENNEQFF; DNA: TGTGCCAGCAGTGAGTACGAGAACAATGAGCAGTTCTTC
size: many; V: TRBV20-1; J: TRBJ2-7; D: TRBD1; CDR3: CSARGQQGVLSYEQYF; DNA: TGCAGTGCTAGAGGGCAACAGGGGGTACTCTCCTACGAGCAGTACTTC
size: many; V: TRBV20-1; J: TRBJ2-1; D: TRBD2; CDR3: CSARDYNNEQFF; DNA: TGCAGTGCGCGGGACTACAACAATGAGCAGTTCTTC
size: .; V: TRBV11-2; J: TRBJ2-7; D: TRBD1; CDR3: CASSLSGRGQGNYEQYF; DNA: TGTGCCAGCAGCCTAAGCGGACGAGGACAGGGGAACTACGAGCAGTACTTC